Each of the 23 T cell receptor beta chains below was sequenced from the same sample in a study of molecular identifiers for immune sequencing clone quantification. TCRdb called the PCR reads again in MiXCR, with one record for every CDR3 protein. The table lists under 650,000 distinct CDR3 sequences, less than 20% of them singletons. Sequencing was carried out using naive CD8+ T cells from blood, with Jurkat cell RNA spiked in. Subset denoted: FACS-sorted CD8+CD4-CCR7+CD45RA+ naive T cells. These TCRs come from a human donor in good health. Some libraries in this study had Jurkat cell RNA spiked in.

This clonotype was found many times. This rearrangement joins TRBV4-1 to TRBJ1-5; D perhaps matches TRBD1 (6 bases). CDR1 and CDR2 from the germline V gene are MGHRA and YSYEKL. The CDR3 sequence is 14 residues long. With 5 bases removed from V and 0 bases from J, the gap between germline ends came to 8 bases. The CDR3 nucleotides read TGCGCCAGCAGCGAGGACAGTAGCAATCAGCCCCAGCATTTT. Protein: CASSEDSSNQPQHF.

This clonotype has more than one count but fewer than ten. The chain combines TRBV7-9 with TRBJ2-1; 15 nucleotides agree with TRBD2. Germline loops: CDR1 SEHNR, CDR2 FQNEAQ (reference sequence). The CDR3 spans 17 residues. V lost 5 bases to trimming and J lost 7 bases; unmatched junction nucleotides: 9. CDR3 region: CASSGGTSGGLLNEQFF. In DNA form, the CDR3 reads TGTGCCAGCAGCGGGGGGACTAGCGGGGGGCTATTAAATGAGCAGTTCTTC.

The rearrangement links TRBV6-1 to TRBJ2-2, with a tentative D call TRBD2 (6 bases). V was pared by 8 bases and J by 1 base, with 8 bases between. In germline, CDR1 is MNHNS, CDR2 SASEGT. The CDR3 has 13 residues. The CDR3 is CASGDLNTGELFF. CDR3 nucleotide sequence: TGTGCCAGCGGGGACTTGAACACCGGGGAGCTGTTTTTT.

In this sample, this clonotype turned up many times. The junction shows a germline mismatch at one end, possibly a read error. The chain carries TRBV12-3 or TRBV12-4 and TRBJ1-5, with D unclear. The CDR3 extends over 14 amino acids. CDR3 protein: CASSLGGFNQPQHF. The CDR3 region has the DNA TGTGCCAGCAGCTTAGGTGGATTTAATCAGCCCCAGCATTTT.

Ten or more counts support this clonotype. V and J are TRBV4-1 and TRBJ2-5, with TRBD1 matching 9 bases. Germline V CDR1 and CDR2: MGHRA, YSYEKL. The CDR3 contains 15 residues. Losses at the gene ends were 6 bases for V and 4 bases for J; bases not matched to a gene: 9. CDR3 in amino acids: CASRAEDRGGETQYF. CDR3 nucleotide sequence: TGCGCCAGCAGGGCCGAGGACAGGGGAGGAGAGACCCAGTACTTC.

This clonotype was counted only a few times. The chain is built from TRBV11-2 and TRBJ2-1; TRBD2 matches at 10 bases. Germline V gives CDR1 SGHAT, CDR2 FQNNGV. The CDR3 has 16 amino acids. V trimming: 5 bases; J trimming: 4 bases; junction bases outside the gene matches: 8. CDR3 in amino acids: CASSPALAGDYNEQFF. In DNA form, the CDR3 reads TGTGCCAGCAGCCCGGCCCTAGCGGGGGATTACAATGAGCAGTTCTTC.

About this clonotype itself: This may be a read error: a much more frequent sequence differs by one nucleotide. The chain uses TRBV4-3 and TRBJ2-1; 9 bases are a match to TRBD1. Germline values: CDR1 LGHNA, CDR2 YSLEER. This CDR3 is 15 amino acids long. The CDR3: CAISQSGQGSNEQFF. The DNA of the CDR3 is TGCGCCATCAGCCAGTCCGGACAGGGGAGCAATGAGCAGTTCTTC.

On this clonotype: Possible read error: a much larger clone is one base away. The chain uses TRBV7-9 and TRBJ2-7; D gene uncertain. This CDR3 region has 14 residues. The ends were cut back, 3 bases at V and 5 bases at J, with 14 bases in the middle. The germline V gene has CDR1 SEHNR and CDR2 FQNEAQ (reference sequence). The DNA of the CDR3 is TGTGCCAGCAGCTTCAGGTGGGGTCGGGACGAGCAGTACTTC. Amino acids: CASSFRWGRDEQYF.

This rearrangement joins TRBV2 to TRBJ2-1, with TRBD2 matching over 9 bases. CDR1 is SNHLY, CDR2 FYNNEI, per germline. CDR3 length: 16 residues. V was pared by 1 base and J by 3 bases, with 4 bases of the junction left unmatched. CDR3 loop: CASSEVAGGLYNEQFF. The DNA for the CDR3 is TGTGCCAGCAGTGAAGTTGCGGGAGGGCTCTACAATGAGCAGTTCTTC.

The chain is built from TRBV6-5 and TRBJ1-1; D possibly corresponds to TRBD1 (6 bases). The CDR3 loop spans 14 amino acids. The germline gives CDR1 MNHEY, CDR2 SVGAGI. Deletions cut 8 bases from V and 0 bases from J, with 13 bases between. The CDR3 sequence is CASALEGVNTEAFF. The CDR3 DNA reads TGTGCCAGCGCACTTGAGGGGGTGAACACTGAAGCTTTCTTT.

Only a few counts were recorded for this clonotype. The V gene is TRBV28, the J gene TRBJ2-7, with 8 bases matching TRBD1. With 5 bases clipped from V and 2 bases from J, the junction kept 14 bases outside the gene matches. The CDR3 is made up of 17 amino acids. Germline V gene lookup returns CDR1 MDHEN and CDR2 SYDVKM. The CDR3 DNA reads TGTGCCAGCAGTCTAGAAAAACAGGGGGTACCCCCCTACGAGCAGTACTTC. Protein sequence: CASSLEKQGVPPYEQYF.

The chain joins TRBV28 to TRBJ1-6, with D unclear. Trimming removed 9 bases from V and 7 bases from J, with 19 bases in between. The length of the CDR3 is 15 residues. CDR1 is MDHEN and CDR2 is SYDVKM in the germline V gene. CDR3 nucleotide sequence: TGTGCCAGTATCGGGTCCCGCGAACTAAATTCACCCCTCCACTTT. Its translation is CASIGSRELNSPLHF.

This clonotype occurred many times. The rearrangement links TRBV2 to TRBJ1-4, with no clear D. The V and J ends lost 5 bases and 0 bases respectively, with 10 bases between them. Per the germline V gene, CDR1 is SNHLY and CDR2 is FYNNEI. The CDR3 is 15 residues long. CDR3 in DNA: TGTGCCAGCAGTCTTTACACGGCAACTAATGAAAAACTGTTTTTT. Protein: CASSLYTATNEKLFF.

The V call is TRBV9, the J call TRBJ2-7, with 10 bases matching TRBD1. Losses at the gene ends were 0 bases for V and 4 bases for J; bases not matched to a gene: 1. CDR3 length: 14 residues. Germline CDR1 is SGDLS and CDR2 is YYNGEE. CDR3 in DNA: TGTGCCAGCAGCGTAGAGGGACAGGGGTACGAGCAGTACTTC. Residues: CASSVEGQGYEQYF. The complete variable domain, with remaining parts taken from reference TRBV9 and TRBJ2-7, reads DSGVTQTPKHLITATGQRVTLRCSPRSGDLSVYWYQQSLDQGLQFLIQYYNGEERAKGNILERFSAQQFPDLHSELNLSSLELGDSALYFCASSVEGQGYEQYFGPGTRLTVT.

As concerns this clonotype: A clone one base away is much larger, so this may be a read error. This chain joins TRBV2 and TRBJ2-1; either TRBD1 or TRBD2 may fit D (5 bases each). CDR1 is SNHLY and CDR2 is FYNNEI in the germline V gene. The CDR3 length is 15 residues. In nucleotides, the CDR3 is TGTGCCGGCAGTGAAACGTGGCAGGGACGGGGTGAGCAGTTCTTC. Translating gives CAGSETWQGRGEQFF.

This clonotype appeared many times. The genes are TRBV6-2 or TRBV6-3 and TRBJ1-5; TRBD1 matches at 10 bases. Germline loops: CDR1 MNHEY, CDR2 SVGEGT. The CDR3 contains 19 residues. V gave up 4 bases and J gave up 0 bases; unmatched junction bases: 12. The CDR3 nucleotides read TGTGCCAGCAGTTCCCAAACCGGGACAGGGGACTATAGCAATCAGCCCCAGCATTTT. Residues: CASSSQTGTGDYSNQPQHF.

Turning to this clonotype: One base away lies a much larger clone, so this may be a sequencing read error. This CDR3 fails to terminate in the conserved phenylalanine or tryptophan, so it likely reflects a read error. CDR3 sequence reads: CASSLRAENTEAFL. CDR3 DNA: TGTGCCAGCAGCTTACGGGCGGAGAACACTGAAGCTTTCCTT. The J gene is TRBJ1-1, the V gene TRBV7-2, with no clear D. The V gene's germline CDR1 is SGHTA and CDR2 FQGNSA. The CDR3 is 14 amino acids. Trimming shortened V by 2 bases and J by 1 base, and 8 bases separated the two germline ends.

A word on this clonotype: One junction end does not reproduce the germline sequence, and a read error may be involved. J is TRBJ2-2 and V is TRBV15; TRBD1 agrees at 9 bases. This CDR3 comprises 16 residues. Germline V gene lookup returns CDR1 LNHNV and CDR2 YYDKDF (reference sequence). The CDR3 loop is CAASSKPGQGAGELFF. CDR3 DNA: TGTGCCGCCAGCAGCAAACCGGGACAGGGTGCCGGGGAGCTGTTTTTT.

This clonotype was counted between two and nine times. The V and J genes are TRBV7-9 and TRBJ2-5, with 11 bases lining up with TRBD2. The CDR3 totals 16 residues. With 2 bases clipped from V and 4 bases from J, the junction kept 6 bases outside the gene matches. Germline V gene lookup returns CDR1 SEHNR and CDR2 FQNEAQ (reference sequence). The CDR3 reads CASSLPSGGYRETQYF. CDR3 nucleotide sequence: TGTGCCAGCAGCTTACCTAGCGGGGGGTACCGAGAGACCCAGTACTTC.

About this clonotype: This is likely a read error, given that the CDR3 carries no conserved phenylalanine or tryptophan at its end. This chain connects TRBV19 to TRBJ2-3; 9 nucleotides match TRBD2. The CDR3 extends over 14 amino acids. The V and J ends lost 7 bases and 4 bases, in that order; junction bases with no gene match: 6. From germline, CDR1 is LNHDA and CDR2 SQIVND (reference sequence). In nucleotides, the CDR3 is TGTGCCAGTAAAATCGGCGGGGGGGCAGATACGCAGTATTCT. This encodes CASKIGGGADTQYS.

V is TRBV19 and J is TRBJ2-5; 8 positions agree with TRBD2. This CDR3 has 15 residues. The V and J ends lost 7 bases and 4 bases, in that order; junction bases with no gene match: 11. The germline V gene has CDR1 LNHDA and CDR2 SQIVND (reference sequence). The CDR3 coding sequence is TGTGCCAGTACTGTGACTAGCGCCTCTGCAGAGACCCAGTACTTC. Protein product: CASTVTSASAETQYF.

This clonotype was detected ten times or more. This sequence joins TRBV7-9 and TRBJ1-1, with 9 bases identical to TRBD1. The germline V gene has CDR1 SEHNR and CDR2 FQNEAQ (reference sequence). With V trimmed by 2 bases and J by 7 bases, 5 bases remained unmatched. This CDR3 comprises 14 residues. CDR3 sequence: CASSLRWTGDEAFF. DNA for the CDR3: TGTGCCAGCAGCTTAAGGTGGACAGGGGATGAAGCTTTCTTT.

About this clonotype itself: A much bigger clone sits one base away, suggesting this may be a read error. This sequence joins TRBV27 and TRBJ1-1; possibly TRBD1 for D (5 bases). This CDR3 has 15 residues. Trimming shortened V by 2 bases and J by 11 bases, and 21 bases separated the two germline ends. CDR1 and CDR2 (germline): MNHEY, SMNVEV (reference sequence). The chain's CDR3 is CASSLIRGDATGAFF. The DNA of the CDR3 is TGTGCCAGCAGTTTAATACGGGGGGATGCCACTGGCGCTTTCTTT.